The present T cell receptor (beta chain) was sequenced within a study of cytomegalovirus exposure and HLA in healthy donors. The CDR3 contains 15 residues. The V gene lost 1 base and the J gene lost 1 base, with 12 bases spanning the gap. CDR1 and CDR2 from the germline V gene are GTSNPN and SVGIG (reference sequence). PCR amplification relied on 60 Vbeta primers (plus 13 Jbeta primers). The assay was immunoSEQ multiplex PCR, and TCRdb's table has in-frame clones only and misses some. Found here are roughly 100,000 clones, roughly 80% of them singletons; the top ten hold approximately 5.3%. The specimen sequenced was PBMCs. This clonotype originated in a female donor in good health and CMV-seropositive. The chain is built from TRBV30 and TRBJ2-3, with no clear D. CDR3 loop: CAWSGHRPRTDTQYF. The CDR3, as DNA: TGTGCCTGGAGTGGACACCGGCCTCGCACAGATACGCAGTATTTT.